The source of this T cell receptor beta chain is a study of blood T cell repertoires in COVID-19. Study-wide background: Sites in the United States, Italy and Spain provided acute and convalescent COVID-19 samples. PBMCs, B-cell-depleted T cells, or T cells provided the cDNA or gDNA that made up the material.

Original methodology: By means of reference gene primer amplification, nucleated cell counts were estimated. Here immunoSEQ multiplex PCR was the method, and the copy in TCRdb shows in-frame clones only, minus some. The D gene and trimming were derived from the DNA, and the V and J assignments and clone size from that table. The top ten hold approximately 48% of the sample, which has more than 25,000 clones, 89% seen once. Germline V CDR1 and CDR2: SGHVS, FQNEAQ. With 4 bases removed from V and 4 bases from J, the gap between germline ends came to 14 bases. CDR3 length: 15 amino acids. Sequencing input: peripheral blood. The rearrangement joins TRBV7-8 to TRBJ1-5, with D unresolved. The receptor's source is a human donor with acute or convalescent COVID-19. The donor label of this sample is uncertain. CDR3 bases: TGTGCCAGCAGCTCCTCGGGTGGAGTGAATCAGCCCCAGCATTTT. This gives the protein CASSSSGGVNQPQHF.